The 28 T cell receptor beta chains listed next were all sequenced from one sample in a study of T-cell memory formation after mild COVID-19. From the 5' RACE reads, TCRdb called clonotypes with MiXCR, one entry per CDR3 protein. The table lists roughly 200,000 distinct CDR3 sequences, around 19% of them singletons. Input material: PBMCs or a T cell subset sorted from them (not recorded which). Receptor source: an adult woman who had mild COVID-19 (a few samples of this study predate the infection). Cell type and time point are not known.

There are a few counts of this clonotype. The CDR3 reads CASSIGRGEGGYTF. In DNA, the CDR3 is TGCGCCAGCAGTATTGGTAGGGGCGAAGGCGGCTACACCTTC. The rearrangement uses TRBV5-1 and TRBJ1-2; possible D gene TRBD1, 5 bases. Germline V gene data show CDR1 as SGHRS and CDR2 as YFSETQ. V lost 5 bases, J lost 8 bases, and 19 bases lay in between. The CDR3 covers 14 residues.

This sequence joins TRBV5-1 and TRBJ2-3; D remains ambiguous. The CDR3 contains 14 residues. Germline V CDR1 and CDR2: SGHRS, YFSETQ. The CDR3 reads CATKKEFSTDTQYF. CDR3 nucleotide sequence: TGCGCGACCAAGAAGGAGTTTAGCACAGATACGCAGTATTTT.

This clonotype turned up a few times. The chain couples TRBV9 to TRBJ1-2; D possibly corresponds to TRBD1 (5 bases). Trimming took off 4 bases at V and 6 bases at J, with 16 bases between the two ends. The CDR3 loop spans 14 amino acids. Looked up from germline, CDR1 is SGDLS and CDR2 is YYNGEE. In DNA form, the CDR3 reads TGTGCCAGCAGCATACGACAGTCCGGGGATGGCTACACCTTC. Protein product: CASSIRQSGDGYTF.

This chain uses TRBV6-1 with TRBJ2-1; D is unclear. CDR1 and CDR2 (germline): MNHNS, SASEGT. Trimming took off 2 bases at V and 3 bases at J, with 11 bases between the two ends. CDR3 length: 15 amino acids. The CDR3 sequence: CASSEKPRLYNEQFF. The DNA for the CDR3 is TGTGCCAGCAGTGAAAAACCGCGACTCTACAATGAGCAGTTCTTC.

In its sample, this clonotype was seen once. The chain links TRBV30 to TRBJ2-7, with D perhaps being TRBD1 or TRBD2 (6 bases each). The V gene's germline CDR1 is GTSNPN and CDR2 SVGIG (reference sequence). Trimming took 6 bases from V and 5 from J, leaving 20 bases between them. The CDR3 runs to 14 residues. The CDR3 bases are TGTGCCTGCGACCTTAAATCGGGGGCCCACGAGCAGTACTTC. The encoded protein is CACDLKSGAHEQYF.

This clonotype appeared a few times. The chain uses TRBV4-3 and TRBJ2-3, with 8 bases identical to TRBD2. V lost 2 bases, J lost 6 bases, and 10 bases stayed unmatched. This CDR3 is built from 16 residues. Germline V lookup: CDR1 LGHNA, CDR2 YSLEER. CDR3 in amino acids: CASSQQPGLGLDTQYF. The CDR3 nucleotides are TGCGCCAGCAGCCAACAACCGGGACTAGGTTTGGATACGCAGTATTTT.

CDR3 residues: CASSFLRAGELFF. In nucleotides, the CDR3 is TGTGCCAGCAGTTTTTTGCGGGCCGGGGAGCTGTTTTTT. The chain carries TRBV12-3 or TRBV12-4 and TRBJ2-2, with D tentatively TRBD2 (5 bases). The CDR3 runs to 13 residues. Between the trimmed V and J ends, which lost 3 bases and 6 bases, there was a span of 8 bases.

Only a few counts were recorded for this clonotype. This sequence joins TRBV7-6 and TRBJ1-4; 12 nucleotides align to TRBD1. This CDR3 has 19 amino acids. Germline CDR1 is SGHVS and CDR2 is FNYEAQ. J was trimmed by 2 bases and V by 3 bases; bases with no gene match: 10. CDR3 bases: TGTGCCAGCAGCTTGCCAGCCGGGACAGGGGGCGCGACTAATGAAAAACTGTTTTTT. Encoded protein: CASSLPAGTGGATNEKLFF.

V usage is TRBV7-2 and J usage is TRBJ2-5, with D tentatively TRBD1 or TRBD2 (5 bases each). The CDR3 runs to 15 residues. V was trimmed by 0 bases and J by 3 bases, leaving 11 bases between them. Looked up from germline, CDR1 is SGHTA and CDR2 is FQGNSA. CDR3 DNA: TGTGCCAGCAGCTTAGCGGGGACGACGAAAGAGACCCAGTACTTC. Encoded protein: CASSLAGTTKETQYF.

Details on this clonotype: A junction boundary mismatches the germline segment, possibly from a read error. The V and J genes are TRBV7-2 and TRBJ2-3; 12 bases align to TRBD2. Looked up from germline, CDR1 is SGHTA and CDR2 is FQGNSA. This CDR3 comprises 17 residues. The CDR3 reads CASSLAGTSGSTDTQYF. Written as DNA, the CDR3 is TGTGCCAGCAGCCTAGCTGGGACTAGCGGGAGCACAGATACGCAGTATTTT. Variable domain in full (rest from reference TRBV7-2 and TRBJ2-3): GAGVSQSPSNKVTEKGKDVELRCDPISGHTALYWYRQSLGQGLEFLIYFQGNSAPDKSGLPSDRFSAERTGGSVSTLTIQRTQQEDSAVYLCASSLAGTSGSTDTQYFGPGTRLTVL.

The chain carries TRBV6-2 or TRBV6-3 and TRBJ2-1; D uncertain. The germline V and J ends were trimmed by 5 bases and 8 bases, with 16 bases remaining between them. Germline loops: CDR1 MNHEY, CDR2 SVGEGT. The CDR3 spans 14 residues. The CDR3 bases are TGTGCCAGCAGTGGGCCCGTTGAGCCCTATGAGCAGTTCTTC. It codes for CASSGPVEPYEQFF.

The gene calls are TRBV3-1 and TRBJ2-5, with 7 bases that match TRBD1. The CDR3 totals 13 residues. The germline V gene has CDR1 LGHDT and CDR2 YNNKEL (reference sequence). J was trimmed by 2 bases and V by 4 bases; bases with no gene match: 1. The chain's CDR3 is CASSRGQQETQYF. DNA for the CDR3: TGTGCCAGCAGCCGGGGACAGCAAGAGACCCAGTACTTC.

In its sample, this clonotype was seen many times. V gene TRBV20-1 combines with J gene TRBJ2-1; 9 bases are a match to TRBD2. Trimming took 5 bases from V and 7 from J; bases not matched to a gene: 15. This CDR3 is built from 16 residues. Germline V gives CDR1 DFQATT, CDR2 SNEGSKA (reference sequence). The CDR3 region has the DNA TGCAGTGCTCCTATTAAAGGCGGGGGGGCCTGGAATGAGCAGTTCTTC. Translation: CSAPIKGGGAWNEQFF.

The genes are TRBV12-3 or TRBV12-4 and TRBJ2-7, with a possible D match to TRBD1 (6 bases). CDR3 length: 15 residues. Trimming pared 5 bases from V and 2 bases from J, leaving 16 bases between. CDR3 sequence reads: CASSGGRTAPYEQYF. The CDR3 nucleotides are TGTGCCAGCAGTGGGGGCCGGACAGCACCCTACGAGCAGTACTTC.

This clonotype was counted a few times. The chain uses TRBV20-1 and TRBJ2-3; 11 nucleotides align to TRBD2. The junction had 4 bases not matched to a gene; V was cut back by 6 bases and J by 2 bases. The germline gives CDR1 DFQATT, CDR2 SNEGSKA (reference sequence). This CDR3 spans 14 amino acids. The CDR3, as DNA: TGCAGTGCCCGACTAGCGGGGCCCACAGATACGCAGTATTTT. This codes for CSARLAGPTDTQYF.

V gene TRBV7-2 combines with J gene TRBJ2-1; TRBD2 aligns across 9 bases. The CDR3 totals 13 residues. Trimming cost V 5 bases and J 12 bases; bases outside gene matches: 8. Looked up from germline, CDR1 is SGHTA and CDR2 is FQGNSA. As DNA, the CDR3 is TGTGCCAGCAGCGCCGGGGGACTAGCAGTGCAGTTCTTC. This codes for CASSAGGLAVQFF.

The chain has TRBV20-1 and TRBJ2-1; TRBD2 matches 7 bases. CDR1 is DFQATT and CDR2 is SNEGSKA in the germline V gene (reference sequence). V shed 0 bases, J shed 15 bases, and the junction held 14 bases outside the gene matches. The CDR3 has 14 residues. The chain's CDR3 is CSARDMREGRELFF. In DNA form, the CDR3 reads TGCAGTGCTAGAGATATGAGGGAGGGCCGAGAATTGTTCTTC.

This chain joins TRBV4-2 and TRBJ2-3, with 7 bases aligning to TRBD2. Germline trimming cut 3 bases from V and 2 bases from J; bases unmatched to any gene: 2. The CDR3 has 14 residues. Germline loops: CDR1 LGHNA, CDR2 YNFKEQ. The CDR3 DNA follows: TGTGCCAGCAGCCAGACTAGCATCACAGATACGCAGTATTTT. Amino acid sequence: CASSQTSITDTQYF.

The chain carries TRBV10-3 and TRBJ1-3, with D possibly matching TRBD1 (6 bases). Germline-derived CDR1 and CDR2 are ENHRY and SYGVKD. The CDR3 is 14 residues long. V dropped 5 bases and J dropped 4 bases, with 12 bases sitting between them. The CDR3 protein is CAISRTVAGNTIYF. CDR3 bases: TGTGCCATCAGTCGGACAGTCGCGGGAAACACCATATATTTT.

This clonotype was counted only a few times. V usage is TRBV4-1 and J usage is TRBJ2-5; D is unresolved. The germline V gene has CDR1 MGHRA and CDR2 YSYEKL. V lost 6 bases, J lost 2 bases, and 10 bases lay in between. The length of the CDR3 is 13 residues. The CDR3 is CASSPTSQETQYF. DNA for the CDR3: TGCGCCAGCAGTCCCACTTCACAAGAGACCCAGTACTTC.

This clonotype was detected a few times. This rearrangement joins TRBV3-1 to TRBJ1-5, with 9 bases fitting TRBD1. V was clipped by 3 bases and J by 4 bases; unmatched bases: 7. This CDR3 has 16 amino acids. CDR1 is LGHDT, CDR2 YNNKEL, per germline (reference sequence). The DNA for the CDR3 is TGTGCCAGCAGCCAGACCGGGACAGGGAATAATCAGCCCCAGCATTTT. Translation: CASSQTGTGNNQPQHF.

This clonotype was picked up a small number of times. V is TRBV18 and J is TRBJ2-1; 9 bases line up with TRBD2. The CDR3 has 15 residues. Germline CDR1 is KGHSH and CDR2 is LQKENI. V shed 6 bases, J shed 7 bases, and the junction held 10 bases outside the gene matches. The CDR3 nucleotides read TGTGCCAGCTCTCCGATTGCTAGCGGGGTGAATGAGCAGTTCTTC. Protein: CASSPIASGVNEQFF.

The chain combines TRBV6-1 with TRBJ2-3, with 8 bases aligning to TRBD1. The CDR3 loop spans 15 amino acids. Trimming cost V 2 bases and J 4 bases; bases outside gene matches: 5. Germline V gene data show CDR1 as MNHNS and CDR2 as SASEGT. DNA for the CDR3: TGTGCCAGCAGTGAATTTGACAGGGGCGCAGATACGCAGTATTTT. Encoded protein: CASSEFDRGADTQYF.

V gene TRBV5-4 combines with J gene TRBJ2-5; D perhaps matches TRBD1 (5 bases). CDR3 length: 14 residues. The ends were cut back, 2 bases at V and 4 bases at J, with 12 bases in the middle. Looked up from germline, CDR1 is SGHNT and CDR2 is YYREEE (reference sequence). The CDR3 DNA reads TGTGCCAGCAGCTTCGCAGGGTCGGGAGAGACCCAGTACTTC. Its translation is CASSFAGSGETQYF.

The V gene is TRBV21-1, the J gene TRBJ1-2; no check of the table's D call, TRBD1, against the DNA was made. TRBV21-1 is a recognized pseudogene. CDR3 length: 15 residues. The CDR3 DNA reads as TGTGCCAGCAGCAAACTGACAGGGGAGAGCTATGGCTACACCTTC. It specifies CASSKLTGESYGYTF.

V gene TRBV30 combines with J gene TRBJ2-1; 14 bases map to TRBD2. Unmatched junction bases numbered 5, after V lost 3 bases and J lost 4 bases. The germline V gene has CDR1 GTSNPN and CDR2 SVGIG (reference sequence). The CDR3 totals 16 residues. DNA of the CDR3: TGTGCCTGGAGGGGACTAGCGGGAGTGAATTACAATGAGCAGTTCTTC. Protein product: CAWRGLAGVNYNEQFF.

In its sample, this clonotype was seen many times. V is TRBV7-2 and J is TRBJ2-3; no definite D call. This CDR3 region has 14 residues. Looked up from germline, CDR1 is SGHTA and CDR2 is FQGNSA. V gave up 0 bases and J gave up 8 bases, with 12 bases separating them. CDR3 in amino acids: CASSLAVQFGTQYF. In DNA form, the CDR3 reads TGTGCCAGCAGCTTAGCAGTCCAGTTCGGTACGCAGTATTTT.

V is TRBV7-6 and J is TRBJ2-1; D gene unclear. The V end lost 5 bases, the J end lost 15 bases, and 17 bases lay between the germline ends. This CDR3 has 12 residues. Germline V CDR1 and CDR2: SGHVS, FNYEAQ. Here the CDR3 reads CASSRVSLLRFF. The CDR3 DNA reads as TGTGCCAGCAGCCGCGTCTCGCTCTTACGGTTCTTC.